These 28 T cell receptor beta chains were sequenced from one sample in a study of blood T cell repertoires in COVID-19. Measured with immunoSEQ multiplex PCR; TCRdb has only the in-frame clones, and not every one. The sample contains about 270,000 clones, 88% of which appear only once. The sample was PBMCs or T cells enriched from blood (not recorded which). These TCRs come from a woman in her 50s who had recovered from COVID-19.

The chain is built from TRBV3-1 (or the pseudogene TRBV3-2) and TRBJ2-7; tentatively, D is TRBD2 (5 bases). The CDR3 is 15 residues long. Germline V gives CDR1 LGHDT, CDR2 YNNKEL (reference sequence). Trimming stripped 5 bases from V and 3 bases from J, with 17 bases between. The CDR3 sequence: CASSKIVLGSYEQYF. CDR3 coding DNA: TGTGCCAGCAGCAAGATAGTTTTAGGGAGCTACGAGCAGTACTTC.

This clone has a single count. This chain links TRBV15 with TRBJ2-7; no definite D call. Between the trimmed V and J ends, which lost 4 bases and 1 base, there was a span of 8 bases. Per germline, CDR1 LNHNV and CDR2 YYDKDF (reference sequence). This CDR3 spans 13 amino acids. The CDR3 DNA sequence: TGTGCCACCAGCATTGGCAGATCCTACGAGCAGTACTTC. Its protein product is CATSIGRSYEQYF.

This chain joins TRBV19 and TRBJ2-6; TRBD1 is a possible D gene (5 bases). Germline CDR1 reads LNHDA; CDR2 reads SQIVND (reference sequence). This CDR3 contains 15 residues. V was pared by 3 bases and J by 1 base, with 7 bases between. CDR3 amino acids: CASSITGSGANVLTF. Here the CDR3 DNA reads TGTGCCAGTAGTATCACAGGTTCTGGGGCCAACGTCCTGACTTTC.

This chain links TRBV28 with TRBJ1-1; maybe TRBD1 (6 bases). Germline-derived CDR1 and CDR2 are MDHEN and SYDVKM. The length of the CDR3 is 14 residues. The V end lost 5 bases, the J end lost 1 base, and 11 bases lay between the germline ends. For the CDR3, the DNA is TGTGCCAGCAGTGGGGGACACCAGAACACTGAAGCTTTCTTT. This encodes CASSGGHQNTEAFF.

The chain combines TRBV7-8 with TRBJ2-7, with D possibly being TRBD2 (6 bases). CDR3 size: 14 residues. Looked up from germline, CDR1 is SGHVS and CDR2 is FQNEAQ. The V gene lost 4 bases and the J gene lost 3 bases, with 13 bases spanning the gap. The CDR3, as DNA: TGTGCCAGCAGCTCCGTCCGCGGGAACTACGAGCAGTACTTC. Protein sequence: CASSSVRGNYEQYF.

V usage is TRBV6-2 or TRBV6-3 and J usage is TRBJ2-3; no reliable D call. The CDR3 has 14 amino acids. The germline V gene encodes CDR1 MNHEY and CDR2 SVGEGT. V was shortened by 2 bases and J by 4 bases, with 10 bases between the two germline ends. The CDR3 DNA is TGTGCCAGCAGTTACACGGAGATCGCAGATACGCAGTATTTT. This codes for CASSYTEIADTQYF.

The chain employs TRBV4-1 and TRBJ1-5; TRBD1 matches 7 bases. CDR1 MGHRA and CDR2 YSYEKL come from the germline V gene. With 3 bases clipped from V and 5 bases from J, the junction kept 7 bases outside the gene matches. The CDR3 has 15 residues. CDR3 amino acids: CASSHRQGRYQPQHF. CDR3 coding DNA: TGCGCCAGCAGCCACAGACAGGGAAGGTATCAGCCCCAGCATTTT.

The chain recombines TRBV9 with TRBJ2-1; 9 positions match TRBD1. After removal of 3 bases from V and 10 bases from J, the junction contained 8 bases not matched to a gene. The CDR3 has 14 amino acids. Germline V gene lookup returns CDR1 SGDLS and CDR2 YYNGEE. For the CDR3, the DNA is TGTGCCAGCAGCGACTCCACAGGGGGCAGGGAGCAGTTCTTC. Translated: CASSDSTGGREQFF.

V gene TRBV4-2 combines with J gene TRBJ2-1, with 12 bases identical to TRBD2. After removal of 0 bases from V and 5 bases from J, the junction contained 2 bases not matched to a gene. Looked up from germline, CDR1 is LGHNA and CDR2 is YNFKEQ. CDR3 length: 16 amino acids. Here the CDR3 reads CASSQEPSGRDNEQFF. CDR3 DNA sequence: TGTGCCAGCAGCCAAGAACCTAGCGGGAGGGACAATGAGCAGTTCTTC.

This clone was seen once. The chain's CDR3 is CASAAGSAQETQYF. The CDR3 coding sequence is TGTGCTTCAGCAGCGGGGTCGGCACAAGAGACCCAGTACTTC. The chain recombines TRBV24-1 with TRBJ2-5; 7 bases fit TRBD2. Germline CDR1 reads KGHDR; CDR2 reads SFDVKD. This CDR3 is built from 14 residues.

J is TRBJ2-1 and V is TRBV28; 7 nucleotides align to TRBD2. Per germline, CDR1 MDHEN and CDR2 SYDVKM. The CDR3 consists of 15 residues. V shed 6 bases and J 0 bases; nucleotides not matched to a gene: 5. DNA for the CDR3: TGTGCCAGCAGGGGTAGCGGGCGCTCCTACAATGAGCAGTTCTTC. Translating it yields CASRGSGRSYNEQFF.

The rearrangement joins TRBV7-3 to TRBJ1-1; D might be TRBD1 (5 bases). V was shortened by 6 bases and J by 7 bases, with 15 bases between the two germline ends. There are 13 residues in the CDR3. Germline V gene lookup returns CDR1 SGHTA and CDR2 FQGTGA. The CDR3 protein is CASSFLRADEAFF. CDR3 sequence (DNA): TGTGCCAGCAGTTTCCTCAGGGCCGATGAAGCTTTCTTT. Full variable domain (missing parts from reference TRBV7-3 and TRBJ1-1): GAGVSQTPSNKVTEKGKYVELRCDPISGHTALYWYRQSLGQGPEFLIYFQGTGAADDSGLPNDRFFAVRPEGSVSTLKIQRTERGDSAVYLCASSFLRADEAFFGQGTRLTVV.

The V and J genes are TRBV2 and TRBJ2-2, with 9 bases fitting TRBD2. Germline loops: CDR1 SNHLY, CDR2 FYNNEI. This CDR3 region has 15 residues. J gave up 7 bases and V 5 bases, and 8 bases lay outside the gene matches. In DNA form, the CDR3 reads TGTGCCAGCAGTCCCAGCGGGAGGATCGGCGGGGAGCTGTTTTTT. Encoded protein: CASSPSGRIGGELFF. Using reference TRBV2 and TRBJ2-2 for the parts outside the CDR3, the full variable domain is EPEVTQTPSHQVTQMGQEVILRCVPISNHLYFYWYRQILGQKVEFLVSFYNNEISEKSEIFDDQFSVERPDGSNFTLKIRSTKLEDSAMYFCASSPSGRIGGELFFGEGSRLTVL.

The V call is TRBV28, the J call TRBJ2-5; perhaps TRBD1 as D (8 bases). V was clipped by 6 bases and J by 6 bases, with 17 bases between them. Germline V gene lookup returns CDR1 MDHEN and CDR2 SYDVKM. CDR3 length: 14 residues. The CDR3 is CASRPGQGGKTQYF. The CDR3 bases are TGTGCCAGCAGACCCGGACAGGGAGGGAAGACCCAGTACTTC.

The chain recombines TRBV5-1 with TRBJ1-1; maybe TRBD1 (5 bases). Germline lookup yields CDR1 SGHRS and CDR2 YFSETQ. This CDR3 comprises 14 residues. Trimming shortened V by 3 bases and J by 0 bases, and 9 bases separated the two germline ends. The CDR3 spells CASSYDSMNTEAFF. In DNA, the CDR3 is TGCGCCAGCAGCTACGACAGTATGAACACTGAAGCTTTCTTT.

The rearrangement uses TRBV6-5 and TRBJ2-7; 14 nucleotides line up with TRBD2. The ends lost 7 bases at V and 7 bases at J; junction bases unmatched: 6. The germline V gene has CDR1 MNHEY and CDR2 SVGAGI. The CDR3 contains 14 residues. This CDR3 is CASTPGLAGVEQYF. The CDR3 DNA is TGTGCCAGCACCCCGGGACTAGCGGGAGTTGAGCAGTACTTC.

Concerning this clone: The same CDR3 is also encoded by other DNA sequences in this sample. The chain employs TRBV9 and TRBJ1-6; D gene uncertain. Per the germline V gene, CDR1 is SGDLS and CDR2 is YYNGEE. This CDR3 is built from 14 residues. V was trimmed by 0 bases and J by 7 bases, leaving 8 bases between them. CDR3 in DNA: TGTGCCAGCAGCGTAGGGCCGACAAATTCACCCCTCCACTTT. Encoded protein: CASSVGPTNSPLHF.

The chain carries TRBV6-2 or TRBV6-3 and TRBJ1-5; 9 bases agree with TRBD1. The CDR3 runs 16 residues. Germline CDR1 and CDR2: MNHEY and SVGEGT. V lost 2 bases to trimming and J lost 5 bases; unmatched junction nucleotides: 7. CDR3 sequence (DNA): TGTGCCAGCAGTTACAGGTGGAGGGACAGGGATCAGCCCCAGCATTTT. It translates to CASSYRWRDRDQPQHF.

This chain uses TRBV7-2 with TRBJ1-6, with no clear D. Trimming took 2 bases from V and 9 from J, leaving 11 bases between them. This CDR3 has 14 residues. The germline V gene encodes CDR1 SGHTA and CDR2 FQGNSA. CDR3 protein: CASSLKTSSSPLHF. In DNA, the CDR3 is TGTGCCAGCAGCTTAAAGACATCTTCTTCACCCCTCCACTTT. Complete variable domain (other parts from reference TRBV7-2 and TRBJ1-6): GAGVSQSPSNKVTEKGKDVELRCDPISGHTALYWYRQSLGQGLEFLIYFQGNSAPDKSGLPSDRFSAERTGGSVSTLTIQRTQQEDSAVYLCASSLKTSSSPLHFGNGTRLTVT.

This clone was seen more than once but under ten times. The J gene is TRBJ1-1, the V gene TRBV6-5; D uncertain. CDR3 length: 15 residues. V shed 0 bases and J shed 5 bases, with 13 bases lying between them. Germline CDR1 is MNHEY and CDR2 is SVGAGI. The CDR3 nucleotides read TGTGCCAGCAGTTACTCGAGCAGGTCGGGGACTGAAGCTTTCTTT. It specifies CASSYSSRSGTEAFF.

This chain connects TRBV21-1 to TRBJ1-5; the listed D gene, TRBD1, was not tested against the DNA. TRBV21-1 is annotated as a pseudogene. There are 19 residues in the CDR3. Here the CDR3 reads CASSKVRDRQPLSDQPQHF. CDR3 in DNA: TGTGCCAGCAGCAAAGTAAGGGACAGGCAACCCCTTTCAGATCAGCCCCAGCATTTT.

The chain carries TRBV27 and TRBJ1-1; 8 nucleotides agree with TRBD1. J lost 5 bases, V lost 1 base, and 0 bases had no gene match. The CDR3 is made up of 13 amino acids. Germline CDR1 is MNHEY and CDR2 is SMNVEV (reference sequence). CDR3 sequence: CASSLYRGTEAFF. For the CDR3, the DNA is TGTGCCAGCAGTTTATACAGGGGGACTGAAGCTTTCTTT.

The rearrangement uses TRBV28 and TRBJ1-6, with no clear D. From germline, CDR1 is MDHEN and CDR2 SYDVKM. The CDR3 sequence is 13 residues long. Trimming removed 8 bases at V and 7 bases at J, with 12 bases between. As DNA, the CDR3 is TGTGCCAGCGGCTTACGTGAAAATTCACCCCTCCACTTT. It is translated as CASGLRENSPLHF.

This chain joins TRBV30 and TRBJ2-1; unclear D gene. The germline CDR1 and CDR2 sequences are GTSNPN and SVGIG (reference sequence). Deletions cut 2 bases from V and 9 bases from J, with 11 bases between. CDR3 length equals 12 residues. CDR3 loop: CAWSKREIEQFF. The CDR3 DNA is TGTGCCTGGAGTAAGCGAGAGATTGAGCAGTTCTTC.

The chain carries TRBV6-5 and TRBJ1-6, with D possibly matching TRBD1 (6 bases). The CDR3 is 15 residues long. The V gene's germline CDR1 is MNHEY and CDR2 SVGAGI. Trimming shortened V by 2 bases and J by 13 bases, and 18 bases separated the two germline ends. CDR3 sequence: CASSYADSSPLPLHF. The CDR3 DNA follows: TGTGCCAGCAGTTACGCGGACAGTTCCCCTCTTCCCCTCCACTTT.

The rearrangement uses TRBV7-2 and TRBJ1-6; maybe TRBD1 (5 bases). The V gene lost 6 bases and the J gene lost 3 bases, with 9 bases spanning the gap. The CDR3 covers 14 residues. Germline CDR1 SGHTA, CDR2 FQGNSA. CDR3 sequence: CASRGPIYNSPLHF. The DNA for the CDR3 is TGTGCCAGCAGGGGGCCAATCTATAATTCACCCCTCCACTTT.

The CDR3 loop reads CSVEDRKHSYEQYF. The DNA of the CDR3 is TGCAGCGTTGAAGACAGGAAACACTCCTACGAGCAGTACTTC. V and J are TRBV29-1 and TRBJ2-7; D not certain. This CDR3 spans 14 amino acids. V lost 0 bases, J lost 0 bases, and 9 bases lay in between. CDR1 and CDR2 from the germline V gene are SQVTM and ANQGSEA.

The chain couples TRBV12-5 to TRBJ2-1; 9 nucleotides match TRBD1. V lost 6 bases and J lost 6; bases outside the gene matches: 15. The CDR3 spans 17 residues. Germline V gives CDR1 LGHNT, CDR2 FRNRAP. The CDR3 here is CASGTTAGTGSSNEQFF. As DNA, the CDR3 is TGTGCTAGTGGAACAACAGCGGGGACAGGGAGTTCCAATGAGCAGTTCTTC.